A single sample gave rise to the 28 T cell receptor beta chains below, sequenced in a study of T cell repertoires in cytomegalovirus infection (dated by TCRdb to about 2019). TCRdb records Illumina HiSeq 1500 as the sequencer. The public sequencing data were trimmed at Q25 with fastp and processed into clonotypes with MiXCR by TCRdb, which kept only in-frame beta chains. Every entry covers one CDR3 protein and lists the most common genes and DNA from its rows. The sample includes about 490,000 distinct CDR3 sequences, with 26% observed a single time. Of the sample, around 14% is held by the ten largest clones. Sequenced input: PBMCs. The receptors shown here come from a human donor in good health (CMV status not recorded). Some clones in this sample may be carry-over from other donors' samples.

This clonotype was seen at least ten times. This chain links TRBV11-2 with TRBJ1-5; D gene uncertain. The germline V gene has CDR1 SGHAT and CDR2 FQNNGV. CDR3 length: 17 residues. Trimming pared 5 bases from V and 0 bases from J, leaving 17 bases between. As DNA, the CDR3 is TGTGCCAGCAGCGCAATATCAGGATACTATAGCAATCAGCCCCAGCATTTT. The encoded protein is CASSAISGYYSNQPQHF.

This sequence joins TRBV20-1 and TRBJ2-1; D assignment may be TRBD1 or TRBD2 (6 bases each). The germline CDR1 and CDR2 sequences are DFQATT and SNEGSKA (reference sequence). The CDR3 spans 16 residues. Trimming cost V 0 bases and J 3 bases, with 15 bases left between them. CDR3 region: CSARDSVRGDYNEQFF. In DNA, the CDR3 is TGCAGTGCTAGAGATTCCGTGAGGGGGGACTACAATGAGCAGTTCTTC.

This clonotype was counted only a few times. V and J are TRBV20-1 and TRBJ2-5, with 7 bases fitting TRBD2. The CDR3 length is 16 residues. In germline, CDR1 is DFQATT, CDR2 SNEGSKA (reference sequence). V trimming: 0 bases; J trimming: 1 base; junction bases outside the gene matches: 8. The CDR3 loop is CSARDRAGAIQETQYF. CDR3 DNA sequence: TGCAGTGCTAGAGATAGGGCGGGAGCTATCCAAGAGACCCAGTACTTC.

This clonotype has only a few counts. The chain employs TRBV7-9 and TRBJ2-7; D uncertain. This CDR3 region has 12 residues. V was clipped by 9 bases and J by 6 bases, with 15 bases between them. CDR1 is SEHNR, CDR2 FQNEAQ, per germline (reference sequence). Written as DNA, the CDR3 is TGTGCCAGTGCCGGGCACTCGGGCGAGCAGTACTTC. Translated, it gives CASAGHSGEQYF. Full variable domain (outside the CDR3, taken from reference TRBV7-9 and TRBJ2-7): DTGVSQNPRHKITKRGQNVTFRCDPISEHNRLYWYRQTLGQGPEFLTYFQNEAQLEKSRLLSDRFSAERPKGSFSTLEIQRTEQGDSAMYLCASAGHSGEQYFGPGTRLTVT.

In this sample, this clonotype turned up a few times. The CDR3 bases are TGTGCCAGCAGCTTAGATTATGGGGGGATCACTGAAGCTTTCTTT. It codes for CASSLDYGGITEAFF. The V call is TRBV7-9, the J call TRBJ1-1; possible D gene TRBD1, 5 bases. Germline V gene data show CDR1 as SEHNR and CDR2 as FQNEAQ (reference sequence). Trimming shortened V by 1 base and J by 4 bases, and 13 bases separated the two germline ends. This CDR3 is 15 amino acids long.

This clonotype was seen many times. V usage is TRBV7-6 and J usage is TRBJ1-2, with 7 bases lining up with TRBD1. V lost 6 bases to trimming and J lost 3 bases; unmatched junction nucleotides: 7. Per the germline V gene, CDR1 is SGHVS and CDR2 is FNYEAQ. CDR3 length: 14 amino acids. The DNA of the CDR3 is TGTGCCAGCAGTTCCGGGACAGAAGACTATGGCTACACCTTC. Translation: CASSSGTEDYGYTF.

V and J are TRBV7-8 and TRBJ1-4; a possible D gene is TRBD1 (5 bases). Trimming removed 1 base at V and 5 bases at J, with 14 bases between. The CDR3 has 16 residues. Germline V gives CDR1 SGHVS, CDR2 FQNEAQ. DNA for the CDR3: TGTGCCAGCAGCTTAGGATGGGGCTTCCAGAATGAAAAACTGTTTTTT. Protein: CASSLGWGFQNEKLFF.

The V and J genes are TRBV19 and TRBJ1-2; D unresolved. CDR1 and CDR2 from the germline V gene are LNHDA and SQIVND (reference sequence). V shed 8 bases and J shed 8 bases, with 18 bases lying between them. The CDR3 is 13 residues long. The CDR3 DNA follows: TGTGCCAGTCAAAAGCAATTACTTGGGGGCTACACCTTC. Protein product: CASQKQLLGGYTF. Full variable domain (rest looked up from reference TRBV19 and TRBJ1-2): DGGITQSPKYLFRKEGQNVTLSCEQNLNHDAMYWYRQDPGQGLRLIYYSQIVNDFQKGDIAEGYSVSREKKESFPLTVTSAQKNPTAFYLCASQKQLLGGYTFGSGTRLTVV.

This clonotype was recorded at least ten times. The chain couples TRBV12-3 or TRBV12-4 to TRBJ1-2, with TRBD1 matching over 12 bases. The CDR3 loop spans 15 amino acids. V lost 5 bases to trimming and J lost 6 bases; unmatched junction nucleotides: 7. The CDR3 loop is CASSGSGTGGDGYTF. CDR3 coding DNA: TGTGCCAGCAGTGGATCCGGGACAGGGGGCGATGGCTACACCTTC.

V is TRBV4-3 and J is TRBJ2-1; D call uncertain. V was shortened by 1 base and J by 4 bases, with 8 bases between the two germline ends. The CDR3 is 14 residues long. Germline values: CDR1 LGHNA, CDR2 YSLEER. The CDR3 coding sequence is TGCGCCAGCAGCCAAGGTCCACGATACAATGAGCAGTTCTTC. This encodes CASSQGPRYNEQFF.

This clonotype was seen only a few times. The J gene is TRBJ2-3, the V gene TRBV30; no clear D gene. The CDR3 totals 15 residues. Germline V gene lookup returns CDR1 GTSNPN and CDR2 SVGIG (reference sequence). Between the trimmed V and J ends, which lost 2 bases and 1 base, there was a span of 13 bases. CDR3 residues: CAWSTLPGGTDTQYF. The CDR3 region has the DNA TGTGCCTGGAGTACCCTCCCTGGGGGCACAGATACGCAGTATTTT.

A note on this clonotype: Sequence at one end of the junction differs from germline and may be a read error. The chain recombines TRBV19 with TRBJ2-2; the D gene is possibly TRBD2 (6 bases). The CDR3 has 15 amino acids. Germline assignment: CDR1 LNHDA and CDR2 SQIVND (reference sequence). The CDR3 DNA reads as TGTGGCAGTAGTAGCGGACTGGGGGTTACCGGGGAGCTGTTTTTT. As protein: CGSSSGLGVTGELFF.

The chain couples TRBV12-3 or TRBV12-4 to TRBJ2-3; 10 bases match TRBD1. Germline trimming cut 4 bases from V and 2 bases from J; bases unmatched to any gene: 6. CDR3 length: 16 amino acids. The CDR3 sequence: CASSSGQGIDTDTQYF. Here the CDR3 DNA reads TGTGCCAGCAGTTCGGGACAGGGGATAGACACAGATACGCAGTATTTT.

The chain combines TRBV3-1 with TRBJ2-3; D is possibly TRBD2 (6 bases). CDR1 and CDR2 from the germline V gene are LGHDT and YNNKEL (reference sequence). V was cut by 4 bases and J by 5 bases, with 16 bases left in between. The CDR3 runs 15 residues. This CDR3 is CASSLPGLQGDTQYF. The CDR3 nucleotides read TGTGCCAGCAGCCTTCCGGGACTCCAGGGAGATACGCAGTATTTT.

Comment on this clonotype: Its ends do not fully match the called genes, so a read error is possible. The chain is built from TRBV7-1 and TRBJ2-3, with a weak D call TRBD1 (6 bases). TRBV7-1 is filed as an ORF, its function uncertain. This CDR3 is 15 amino acids long. CDR3 DNA: TGTGTCAGCAGCCCGACAGGCGGATCGGGAGATACGCAGTATTTT. Translated: CVSSPTGGSGDTQYF.

This rearrangement joins TRBV13 to TRBJ1-1; D call uncertain. V dropped 3 bases and J dropped 3 bases, with 17 bases sitting between them. This CDR3 region has 16 residues. Per germline, CDR1 PRHDT and CDR2 FYEKMQ (reference sequence). The CDR3 sequence: CASSFFPLVGDTEAFF. CDR3 sequence (DNA): TGTGCCAGCAGCTTCTTCCCTCTGGTCGGGGACACTGAAGCTTTCTTT.

The chain has TRBV24-1 and TRBJ2-3; D gene uncertain. The CDR3 has 11 residues. Trimming pared 9 bases from V and 6 bases from J, leaving 9 bases between. Germline V gene lookup returns CDR1 KGHDR and CDR2 SFDVKD. The CDR3 DNA sequence: TGTGCCACCGGCACGCGGGATACGCAGTATTTT. Its protein product is CATGTRDTQYF.

This clonotype was seen a handful of times. The rearrangement joins TRBV30 to TRBJ1-4; 8 bases fit TRBD1. The CDR3 is 11 amino acids. Losses at the gene ends were 2 bases for V and 13 bases for J; bases not matched to a gene: 3. CDR1 and CDR2 from the germline V gene are GTSNPN and SVGIG (reference sequence). CDR3 sequence: CAWSQGAGLFF. Here the CDR3 DNA reads TGTGCCTGGAGTCAGGGGGCAGGACTGTTTTTT.

V usage is TRBV7-2 and J usage is TRBJ2-7; 7 positions agree with TRBD1. This CDR3 region has 13 residues. Germline V lookup: CDR1 SGHTA, CDR2 FQGNSA. The J segment lost 0 bases and the V segment lost 8 bases, leaving 4 bases of the junction unmatched. The CDR3 region has the DNA TGTGCCAGCGGAAGGGACAGCTCCTACGAGCAGTACGTC. Its protein product is CASGRDSSYEQYV.

This clonotype has more than one count but fewer than ten. V is TRBV10-3 and J is TRBJ2-1; D not certain. V dropped 2 bases and J dropped 5 bases, with 4 bases sitting between them. This CDR3 is 12 amino acids long. Germline V gene data show CDR1 as ENHRY and CDR2 as SYGVKD. DNA for the CDR3: TGTGCCATCAGTGAGGGGGACAATGAGCAGTTCTTC. It translates to CAISEGDNEQFF.

This clonotype was detected a few times. The rearrangement joins TRBV7-2 to TRBJ2-3; D perhaps matches TRBD2 (6 bases). In germline, CDR1 is SGHTA, CDR2 FQGNSA. This CDR3 is built from 14 residues. Trimming removed 5 bases from V and 4 bases from J, with 13 bases in between. CDR3 sequence reads: CASSQSGDPDTQYF. The CDR3 DNA sequence: TGTGCCAGCAGCCAATCGGGGGACCCAGATACGCAGTATTTT.

This clonotype has only a few counts. The chain carries TRBV4-3 and TRBJ2-3, with a possible D match to TRBD1 (5 bases). From germline, CDR1 is LGHNA and CDR2 YSLEER. The CDR3 totals 15 residues. The ends were cut back, 1 base at V and 2 bases at J, with 10 bases in the middle. Here the CDR3 reads CASSQAGADTDTQYF. CDR3 in DNA: TGCGCCAGCAGCCAAGCTGGGGCGGACACAGATACGCAGTATTTT.

This clonotype was observed a few times. V and J are TRBV28 and TRBJ2-5, with 9 bases lining up with TRBD2. The germline V gene encodes CDR1 MDHEN and CDR2 SYDVKM. CDR3 length equals 19 residues. V lost 3 bases to trimming and J lost 5 bases; unmatched junction nucleotides: 19. CDR3 sequence (DNA): TGTGCCAGCAGTTTTGGGCGGCAGGTAGCGGGAGCTTCGGTGGAGACCCAGTACTTC. Protein: CASSFGRQVAGASVETQYF.

As concerns this clonotype: Without the conserved terminal phenylalanine or tryptophan, this CDR3 likely stems from a read error. It is unclear where the CDR3 begins or ends on the DNA, so no DNA is shown, and the CDR3 is as TCRdb lists it. The rearrangement uses TRBV29-1 and TRBJ2-7; the table's D call, TRBD2, has no DNA check behind it. Both ends counted, the CDR3 spans 8 residues. Germline CDR1 reads SQVTM; CDR2 reads ANQGSEA. The CDR3 is CSVLPSST.

The rearrangement uses TRBV7-9 and TRBJ1-4; no firm D call. The CDR3 loop spans 14 amino acids. CDR1 SEHNR and CDR2 FQNEAQ come from the germline V gene (reference sequence). V was trimmed by 3 bases and J by 4 bases, leaving 9 bases between them. CDR3 residues: CASSFNAYNEKLFF. The CDR3 nucleotides read TGTGCCAGCAGCTTTAACGCCTATAATGAAAAACTGTTTTTT.

This clonotype has a count of ten or more. The CDR3 DNA reads as TGTGCCAGCAGTGCCGGGACTAGAGCGAACACCGGGGAGCTGTTTTTT. Protein sequence: CASSAGTRANTGELFF. This chain links TRBV12-3 or TRBV12-4 with TRBJ2-2; 8 bases are shared with TRBD2. The CDR3 spans 16 residues. After removal of 5 bases from V and 0 bases from J, the junction contained 5 bases not matched to a gene.

The J gene is TRBJ1-4, the V gene TRBV4-3; the match to TRBD1 covers 10 bases. Germline CDR1 is LGHNA and CDR2 is YSLEER. The CDR3 covers 15 residues. The J segment lost 7 bases and the V segment lost 3 bases, leaving 5 bases of the junction unmatched. The CDR3 region has the DNA TGCGCCAGCAGCCACTCTGGGGACAGGGGTGAAAAACTGTTTTTT. Amino acid sequence: CASSHSGDRGEKLFF.

The V call is TRBV28, the J call TRBJ1-5; no clear D. V was clipped by 3 bases and J by 6 bases, with 15 bases between them. The CDR3 totals 15 residues. Germline CDR1 is MDHEN and CDR2 is SYDVKM. DNA for the CDR3: TGTGCCAGCAGTTTCCACACAGAGAGGAGTCAGCCCCAGCATTTT. As protein: CASSFHTERSQPQHF.